This passage covers 20 T cell receptor beta chains from one sample sequenced in a study of T cell changes during pregnancy in multiple sclerosis (dated by TCRdb to between 2017 and 2020). Library construction relied on the immunoSEQ multiplex PCR assay. The clones in this table, taken by TCRdb from immuneACCESS, are in-frame only. Not every clone is retained; where verified, under half of the shortfall comes from an unresolved V gene, and the cause of the rest is unknown. Across this sample there are tens of thousands of clones, with 90% to 95% seen only once. The ten most abundant clones make up approximately 4.3% of the sample. This material consisted of CD8+ T cells from peripheral blood mononuclear cells, taken in the first trimester of pregnancy. The source is a female donor with multiple sclerosis, enrolled in a pregnancy study.

This chain joins TRBV9 and TRBJ2-1; possibly TRBD1 for D (6 bases). Germline lookup yields CDR1 SGDLS and CDR2 YYNGEE. Trimming left V 0 bases short and J 2 bases short, with 9 bases between. This CDR3 has 15 residues. The CDR3 is CASSVGGGTYNEQFF. In nucleotides, the CDR3 is TGTGCCAGCAGCGTAGGAGGGGGAACCTACAATGAGCAGTTCTTC.

The chain carries TRBV7-9 and TRBJ1-2; tentatively, D is TRBD1 (5 bases). The CDR3 consists of 15 residues. CDR1 is SEHNR and CDR2 is FQNEAQ in the germline V gene (reference sequence). The V end was cut by 4 bases, the J end by 4 bases, with 16 bases between. The CDR3 spells CASSSSNRYLYGYTF. As DNA, the CDR3 is TGTGCCAGCAGCTCGTCCAACAGGTACCTCTATGGCTACACCTTC.

V and J are TRBV29-1 and TRBJ1-2; 8 bases agree with TRBD1. The germline gives CDR1 SQVTM, CDR2 ANQGSEA. The CDR3 has 12 amino acids. V lost 3 bases to trimming and J lost 11 bases; unmatched junction nucleotides: 8. The DNA for the CDR3 is TGCAGCGTTGAGTTGACAGGGGTGGGATACACCTTC. Amino acid sequence: CSVELTGVGYTF.

V gene TRBV7-3 combines with J gene TRBJ1-1; 10 nucleotides agree with TRBD1. The V segment lost 0 bases and the J segment 5 bases; nucleotides outside the gene matches: 3. This CDR3 spans 15 amino acids. The V gene's germline CDR1 is SGHTA and CDR2 FQGTGA. The CDR3 coding sequence is TGTGCCAGCAGCTTAACAGGGACAGGGGTTACTGAAGCTTTCTTT. Translation gives CASSLTGTGVTEAFF.

About this clone itself: Other DNA sequences of this sample code for an identical CDR3. This chain links TRBV6-5 with TRBJ1-2, with 7 bases aligning to TRBD1. The CDR3 contains 15 residues. The J segment lost 7 bases and the V segment lost 2 bases, leaving 10 bases of the junction unmatched. Germline CDR1 and CDR2: MNHEY and SVGAGI. The CDR3 protein is CASSYAQGESLGYTF. The CDR3 DNA is TGTGCCAGCAGTTACGCCCAGGGGGAGTCACTTGGCTACACCTTC.

The rearrangement joins TRBV19 to TRBJ2-5; the D gene is possibly TRBD1 (6 bases). Germline CDR1 LNHDA, CDR2 SQIVND (reference sequence). The CDR3 sequence is 14 residues long. Trimming stripped 2 bases from V and 5 bases from J, with 12 bases between. The CDR3 DNA reads as TGTGCCAGTAGTATAATACAGGGTTCCGAGACCCAGTACTTC. Its protein product is CASSIIQGSETQYF.

The rearrangement uses TRBV28 and TRBJ2-1; D is ambiguous. Per the germline V gene, CDR1 is MDHEN and CDR2 is SYDVKM. V was cut by 9 bases and J by 5 bases, with 17 bases left in between. The length of the CDR3 is 14 residues. CDR3 loop: CASTFDEVDNEQFF. DNA of the CDR3: TGTGCCAGTACCTTCGATGAGGTTGACAATGAGCAGTTCTTC.

The chain combines TRBV27 with TRBJ2-1, with D possibly matching TRBD2 (5 bases). CDR1 and CDR2 from the germline V gene are MNHEY and SMNVEV (reference sequence). V was clipped by 0 bases and J by 2 bases, with 11 bases between them. The CDR3 extends over 16 amino acids. In DNA, the CDR3 is TGTGCCAGCAGTTTATCTTCGGCGGGCGCCTACAATGAGCAGTTCTTC. This sequence encodes CASSLSSAGAYNEQFF.

This rearrangement joins TRBV29-1 to TRBJ2-2, with TRBD2 matching 8 bases. J gave up 2 bases and V 3 bases, and 5 bases lay outside the gene matches. CDR3 size: 15 residues. Germline-derived CDR1 and CDR2 are SQVTM and ANQGSEA. The DNA for the CDR3 is TGCAGCGTTGAGGATAGCGGGACTAACACCGGGGAGCTGTTTTTT. It is translated as CSVEDSGTNTGELFF.

The V and J genes are TRBV28 and TRBJ1-5; no clear D. V was cut by 3 bases and J by 3 bases, with 9 bases left in between. CDR3 size: 14 residues. CDR1 and CDR2 from the germline V gene are MDHEN and SYDVKM. In DNA form, the CDR3 reads TGTGCCAGCAGTTTCGGACTGTTCAATCAGCCCCAGCATTTT. It encodes CASSFGLFNQPQHF.

This clone came up once. The chain combines TRBV9 with TRBJ2-1, with 10 positions matching TRBD2. V was pared by 0 bases and J by 4 bases, with 4 bases of the junction left unmatched. Per germline, CDR1 SGDLS and CDR2 YYNGEE. The CDR3 length is 16 residues. CDR3 residues: CASSVARAGGYNEQFF. CDR3 in DNA: TGTGCCAGCAGCGTAGCTAGAGCGGGAGGGTACAATGAGCAGTTCTTC.

The chain couples TRBV28 to TRBJ1-2; D uncertain. The CDR3 extends over 14 amino acids. Trimming cost V 5 bases and J 8 bases, with 18 bases left between them. CDR1 is MDHEN, CDR2 SYDVKM, per germline. The CDR3 protein is CASSPPRPPGGYTF. The CDR3 DNA sequence: TGTGCCAGCAGTCCCCCCCGCCCCCCGGGAGGCTACACCTTC.

The V call is TRBV7-7, the J call TRBJ2-5; the match to TRBD1 covers 7 bases. V shed 4 bases and J 1 base; nucleotides not matched to a gene: 6. CDR3 length: 15 residues. The germline gives CDR1 SSHAT, CDR2 FNYEAQ (reference sequence). The CDR3 sequence is CASSSGTAIQETQYF. The CDR3, as DNA: TGTGCCAGCAGCTCCGGGACAGCCATCCAAGAGACCCAGTACTTC.

The J gene is TRBJ1-4, the V gene TRBV14, with TRBD1 identical over 9 bases. Germline V gene data show CDR1 as SGHDN and CDR2 as FVKESK. The CDR3 has 15 amino acids. Trimming at V came to 4 bases and at J to 6 bases, leaving 6 bases not matched to a gene. This CDR3 reads CASSLRDRVDEKLFF. The CDR3 nucleotides read TGTGCCAGCAGCCTCCGGGACAGGGTAGATGAAAAACTGTTTTTT.

The rearrangement links TRBV9 to TRBJ2-5, with 13 bases that match TRBD2. Germline V gives CDR1 SGDLS, CDR2 YYNGEE. V dropped 3 bases and J dropped 5; count of bases not matched to a gene: 4. The CDR3 spans 15 residues. CDR3 nucleotide sequence: TGTGCCAGCAGCGCCGGACTAGCGGGAGTGGAGACCCAGTACTTC. Its translation: CASSAGLAGVETQYF.

V is TRBV4-3 and J is TRBJ1-1, with 8 bases that match TRBD1. The germline V gene encodes CDR1 LGHNA and CDR2 YSLEER. This CDR3 region has 15 residues. V shed 4 bases and J 4 bases; nucleotides not matched to a gene: 8. The chain's CDR3 is CASSPSMDRATEAFF. The DNA of the CDR3 is TGCGCCAGCAGCCCGTCAATGGACAGGGCCACTGAAGCTTTCTTT.

In the case of this clone: A junction end diverges from the germline sequence, so it may reflect a read error. V is TRBV7-8 and J is TRBJ1-1, with no clear D. This CDR3 spans 17 amino acids. Germline loops: CDR1 SGHVS, CDR2 FQNEAQ. CDR3 in amino acids: CASSLAFKVIPNSEAFF. The CDR3 DNA reads as TGTGCCAGCAGCTTAGCGTTTAAGGTAATACCGAACAGTGAAGCTTTCTTT.

The chain joins TRBV6-8 to TRBJ2-7, with unresolved D. The CDR3 runs to 14 residues. CDR1 and CDR2 (germline): MNHGY, SAAAGT. Trimming removed 10 bases from V and 1 base from J, with 17 bases in between. The CDR3 DNA reads as TGTGCCATTTATAGACTCCTAATTTCCTACGAGCAGTACTTC. Residues: CAIYRLLISYEQYF.

This sequence joins TRBV9 and TRBJ2-1; 9 bases fit TRBD2. Germline V CDR1 and CDR2: SGDLS, YYNGEE. The V and J ends lost 3 bases and 4 bases, in that order; junction bases with no gene match: 14. The CDR3 sequence is 18 residues long. This CDR3 reads CASSESPSSGASYNEQFF. The CDR3 nucleotides read TGTGCCAGCAGCGAGAGCCCATCTAGCGGGGCCTCGTACAATGAGCAGTTCTTC.

The chain combines TRBV7-2 with TRBJ1-1; 8 nucleotides line up with TRBD1. CDR1 and CDR2 from the germline V gene are SGHTA and FQGNSA. With 4 bases clipped from V and 11 bases from J, the junction kept 15 bases outside the gene matches. CDR3 length: 15 residues. The CDR3 DNA sequence: TGTGCCAGCAGCTCCTCCTCCGGGACAGGCTGGTTGGCTTTCTTT. Translated: CASSSSSGTGWLAFF.